One sample yielded the 21 T cell receptor beta chains listed below, sequenced in a study of response to subunit inactivated influenza vaccine. TCRdb independently ran MiXCR on the RT-PCR reads; one entry per CDR3 protein. Seen here are about 650,000 distinct CDR3 sequences, about a sixth observed once, and the top ten hold under 14%. The starting material was PBMCs from blood, obtained 11 to 12 days after vaccination. The origin of the receptors is a man aged 50 to 59 who received an inactivated influenza vaccine.

This clonotype has a count of ten or more. This chain connects TRBV19 to TRBJ1-2, with 8 bases identical to TRBD1. Germline lookup yields CDR1 LNHDA and CDR2 SQIVND (reference sequence). V gave up 5 bases and J gave up 2 bases; unmatched junction bases: 4. CDR3 size: 14 residues. CDR3 sequence reads: CASSLRTGNYGYTF. CDR3 DNA: TGTGCCAGTAGTTTACGGACAGGGAACTATGGCTACACCTTC.

The chain recombines TRBV10-3 with TRBJ2-5, with 8 bases that match TRBD2. CDR3 length: 14 residues. Per the germline V gene, CDR1 is ENHRY and CDR2 is SYGVKD. J lost 4 bases, V lost 4 bases, and 5 bases had no gene match. CDR3 DNA: TGTGCCATCAGTGGCGGGGGGCGGAGAGAGACCCAGTACTTC. Its protein is CAISGGGRRETQYF.

As regards this clonotype: A much larger clone sits a single nucleotide away, making a read error possible. V is TRBV6-2 or TRBV6-3 and J is TRBJ1-1; D might be TRBD1 (6 bases). The germline V gene encodes CDR1 MNHEY and CDR2 SVGEGT. The CDR3 contains 15 residues. Trimming took 6 bases from V and 4 from J, leaving 18 bases between them. The CDR3 DNA follows: TGTGCCAGCAGCCGCGGACAGTCGGTAGGCACTGAAGCTTTCTTT. It is translated as CASSRGQSVGTEAFF.

The gene calls are TRBV4-3 and TRBJ2-7, with D unclear. Trimming removed 4 bases from V and 5 bases from J, with 15 bases in between. There are 14 residues in the CDR3. CDR1 is LGHNA, CDR2 YSLEER, per germline. The CDR3 region is CASSRATLGDEQYF. In DNA, the CDR3 is TGCGCCAGCAGCCGTGCTACACTGGGCGACGAGCAGTACTTC.

In its sample, this clonotype was seen many times. The chain uses TRBV10-3 and TRBJ2-3; 11 bases agree with TRBD1. In germline, CDR1 is ENHRY, CDR2 SYGVKD. The CDR3 covers 14 residues. Trimming took 10 bases from V and 1 from J; bases not matched to a gene: 4. The CDR3: CATLDRGRTDTQYF. CDR3 coding DNA: TGTGCCACCTTGGACAGGGGGCGCACAGATACGCAGTATTTT.

The CDR3 DNA reads TGCAGTGCGCGAGGGGAATACAATGAGCAGTTCTTC. This translates into CSARGEYNEQFF. The chain combines TRBV20-1 with TRBJ2-1; either TRBD1 or TRBD2 may fit D (5 bases each). CDR3 size: 12 residues. The germline V gene has CDR1 DFQATT and CDR2 SNEGSKA (reference sequence). Trimming stripped 6 bases from V and 4 bases from J, with 10 bases between.

This CDR3 reads CASSSGLAPSDEQFF. The CDR3 DNA reads TGTGCCAGCAGCTCCGGACTAGCTCCTAGCGATGAGCAGTTCTTC. The chain is built from TRBV7-8 and TRBJ2-1; 8 bases map to TRBD2. This CDR3 is 15 amino acids long. The J segment lost 8 bases and the V segment lost 4 bases, leaving 10 bases of the junction unmatched. Germline V gene sequence: CDR1 SGHVS, CDR2 FQNEAQ.

Only a few counts were recorded for this clonotype. This chain connects TRBV7-9 to TRBJ2-3; 7 bases line up with TRBD1. The junction had 5 bases not matched to a gene; V was cut back by 5 bases and J by 0 bases. The CDR3 is made up of 15 amino acids. Germline assignment: CDR1 SEHNR and CDR2 FQNEAQ (reference sequence). This CDR3 reads CASSRQGLSTDTQYF. The CDR3 DNA reads as TGTGCCAGCAGCCGACAGGGTCTTAGCACAGATACGCAGTATTTT.

This clonotype has only a few counts. The chain uses TRBV20-1 and TRBJ2-1, with TRBD2 matching 9 bases. Germline V CDR1 and CDR2: DFQATT, SNEGSKA (reference sequence). V was pared by 4 bases and J by 2 bases, with 6 bases of the junction left unmatched. This CDR3 is 15 amino acids long. This chain's CDR3 is CSAKRSGSAYNEQFF. The CDR3 DNA reads TGCAGTGCTAAACGTAGCGGGAGTGCCTACAATGAGCAGTTCTTC.

This clonotype appeared a few times. The chain carries TRBV3-1 and TRBJ2-1; D possibly corresponds to TRBD2 (5 bases). This CDR3 is built from 16 residues. Looked up from germline, CDR1 is LGHDT and CDR2 is YNNKEL (reference sequence). The V and J ends lost 0 bases and 4 bases respectively, with 13 bases between them. CDR3 nucleotides: TGTGCCAGCAGCCAAGAACAGACCGAGGGATACAATGAGCAGTTCTTC. Translating gives CASSQEQTEGYNEQFF.

Only a few counts were recorded for this clonotype. The J gene is TRBJ2-1, the V gene TRBV29-1; D is undetermined. CDR3 length: 13 amino acids. Germline V gene data show CDR1 as SQVTM and CDR2 as ANQGSEA. The V end lost 8 bases, the J end lost 9 bases, and 20 bases lay between the germline ends. The chain's CDR3 is CSLSELSYSEQFF. The CDR3 DNA reads as TGCAGCCTTTCAGAGCTGTCGTACTCTGAGCAGTTCTTC.

This clonotype has only a few counts. The rearrangement joins TRBV24-1 to TRBJ2-3; 7 bases align to TRBD2. Trimming cost V 3 bases and J 2 bases; bases outside gene matches: 7. Germline CDR1 reads KGHDR; CDR2 reads SFDVKD. The CDR3 totals 16 residues. This CDR3 reads CATSDVGTKDTDTQYF. The DNA of the CDR3 is TGTGCCACCAGTGATGTCGGGACTAAAGACACAGATACGCAGTATTTT.

This clonotype has a handful of counts. V and J are TRBV5-1 and TRBJ2-3; 10 bases are a match to TRBD2. Germline V lookup: CDR1 SGHRS, CDR2 YFSETQ. V was clipped by 9 bases and J by 6 bases; unmatched bases: 10. The CDR3 has 14 residues. CDR3 protein: CATQLAGAGDTQYF. Here the CDR3 DNA reads TGCGCCACCCAGCTAGCGGGAGCCGGGGATACGCAGTATTTT.

This clonotype turned up a few times. The chain is built from TRBV7-9 and TRBJ1-2; TRBD1 matches 9 bases. Germline CDR1 is SEHNR and CDR2 is FQNEAQ (reference sequence). Trimming removed 4 bases from V and 1 base from J; junction bases left unmatched: 10. This CDR3 contains 17 residues. Here the CDR3 DNA reads TGTGCCAGCAGCTCGCTCAACAGGGGGCTGCTTAACTATGGCTACACCTTC. It specifies CASSSLNRGLLNYGYTF. The full variable domain, its missing parts supplied by reference TRBV7-9 and TRBJ1-2, is DTGVSQNPRHKITKRGQNVTFRCDPISEHNRLYWYRQTLGQGPEFLTYFQNEAQLEKSRLLSDRFSAERPKGSFSTLEIQRTEQGDSAMYLCASSSLNRGLLNYGYTFGSGTRLTVV.

This sequence joins TRBV12-3 or TRBV12-4 and TRBJ2-7, with D hard to call. The V end lost 6 bases, the J end lost 6 bases, and 12 bases lay between the germline ends. The CDR3 has 12 residues. Written as DNA, the CDR3 is TGTGCCAGCAGGCTGGGCAGCTCCGAGCAGTACTTC. It translates to CASRLGSSEQYF.

The chain links TRBV6-5 to TRBJ2-2, with D maybe TRBD2 (5 bases). V was shortened by 4 bases and J by 0 bases, with 9 bases between the two germline ends. CDR1 and CDR2 from the germline V gene are MNHEY and SVGAGI. The CDR3 contains 15 residues. The CDR3 here is CASSLATPNTGELFF. The DNA for the CDR3 is TGTGCCAGCAGTTTAGCGACACCGAACACCGGGGAGCTGTTTTTT.

The rearrangement joins TRBV20-1 to TRBJ2-5; D possibly uses TRBD1 or TRBD2 (5 bases each). Germline lookup yields CDR1 DFQATT and CDR2 SNEGSKA (reference sequence). Trimming took off 0 bases at V and 5 bases at J, with 13 bases between the two ends. This CDR3 is 14 amino acids long. CDR3 residues: CSARDPGPGETQYF. As DNA, the CDR3 is TGCAGTGCTAGAGACCCGGGACCGGGGGAGACCCAGTACTTC.

This clonotype appeared a few times. The gene calls are TRBV4-2 and TRBJ2-7; 12 positions agree with TRBD1. With 0 bases clipped from V and 5 bases from J, the junction kept 5 bases outside the gene matches. The CDR3 totals 16 residues. Germline-derived CDR1 and CDR2 are LGHNA and YNFKEQ. The CDR3 bases are TGTGCCAGCAGCCAAGAAGGGACAGGGGGCTTCGACGAGCAGTACTTC. Protein sequence: CASSQEGTGGFDEQYF.

This clonotype was detected only a few times. The chain has TRBV6-1 and TRBJ2-1, with TRBD2 matching over 12 bases. The V gene end was trimmed by 8 bases and the J gene end by 9 bases; junction bases not matched to a gene: 11. Germline assignment: CDR1 MNHNS and CDR2 SASEGT. There are 15 residues in the CDR3. CDR3 DNA sequence: TGTGCCAGCTCGCCGGCTAGCGGGAGGGCCGGTGAGCAGTTCTTC. This translates into CASSPASGRAGEQFF.

The V call is TRBV28, the J call TRBJ2-2; 10 nucleotides agree with TRBD1. Germline CDR1 MDHEN, CDR2 SYDVKM. The CDR3 totals 16 residues. The junction had 11 bases not matched to a gene; V was cut back by 5 bases and J by 8 bases. In nucleotides, the CDR3 is TGTGCCAGCAGTGTTACCGGGACAGGGGAGGCAGGGGAGCTGTTTTTT. It is translated as CASSVTGTGEAGELFF.

The rearrangement links TRBV5-5 to TRBJ2-7, with a possible D match to TRBD2 (6 bases). The length of the CDR3 is 15 residues. The V gene's germline CDR1 is SGHKS and CDR2 YYEKEE (reference sequence). V lost 4 bases, J lost 3 bases, and 17 bases lay in between. CDR3 coding DNA: TGTGCCAGCAGCGACTGGAGGGCCAGACTCTACGAGCAGTACTTC. This codes for CASSDWRARLYEQYF.